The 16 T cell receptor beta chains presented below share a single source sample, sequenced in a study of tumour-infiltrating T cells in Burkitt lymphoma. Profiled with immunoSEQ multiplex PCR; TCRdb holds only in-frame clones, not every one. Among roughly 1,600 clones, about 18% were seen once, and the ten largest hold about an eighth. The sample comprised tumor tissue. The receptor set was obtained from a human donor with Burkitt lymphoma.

As DNA, the CDR3 is TGTGCCAGCAGCGACCGGGACAGGCCCTACGAGCAGTACTTC. Protein product: CASSDRDRPYEQYF. The chain combines TRBV7-9 with TRBJ2-7, with TRBD1 identical over 8 bases. Trimming cost V 5 bases and J 2 bases; bases outside gene matches: 5. Germline CDR1 reads SEHNR; CDR2 reads FQNEAQ (reference sequence). There are 14 residues in the CDR3.

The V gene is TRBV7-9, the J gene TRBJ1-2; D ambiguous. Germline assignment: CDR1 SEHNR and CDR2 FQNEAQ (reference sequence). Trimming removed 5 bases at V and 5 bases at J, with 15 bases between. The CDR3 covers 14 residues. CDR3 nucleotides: TGTGCCAGCAGCCCACCGGTGGTGGGGTATGGCTACACCTTC. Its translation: CASSPPVVGYGYTF.

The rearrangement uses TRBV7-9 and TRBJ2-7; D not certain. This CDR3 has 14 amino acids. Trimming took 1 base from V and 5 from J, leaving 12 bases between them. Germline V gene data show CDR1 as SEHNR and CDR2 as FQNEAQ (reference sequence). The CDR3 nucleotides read TGTGCCAGCAGCTTAGGGGAAGGGCGGAACGAGCAGTACTTC. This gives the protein CASSLGEGRNEQYF.

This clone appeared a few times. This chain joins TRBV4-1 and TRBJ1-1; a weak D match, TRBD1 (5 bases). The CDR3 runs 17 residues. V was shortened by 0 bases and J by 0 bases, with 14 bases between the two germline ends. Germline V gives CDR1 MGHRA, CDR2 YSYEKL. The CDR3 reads CASSQDIGRGLNTEAFF. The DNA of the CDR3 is TGCGCCAGCAGCCAAGACATAGGACGGGGCCTGAACACTGAAGCTTTCTTT.

The CDR3, as DNA: TGTGCCAGCAGTCTTCGGAAGTACCAGCCCCAGCATTTT. Translating it yields CASSLRKYQPQHF. V and J are TRBV6-1 and TRBJ1-5, with D hard to call. The V gene's germline CDR1 is MNHNS and CDR2 SASEGT. This CDR3 is built from 13 residues. V was clipped by 5 bases and J by 7 bases, with 12 bases between them.

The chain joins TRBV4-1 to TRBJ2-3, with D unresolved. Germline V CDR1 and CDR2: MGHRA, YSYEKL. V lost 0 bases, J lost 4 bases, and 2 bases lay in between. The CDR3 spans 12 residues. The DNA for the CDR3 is TGCGCCAGCAGCCAAGAACCAGATACGCAGTATTTT. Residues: CASSQEPDTQYF.

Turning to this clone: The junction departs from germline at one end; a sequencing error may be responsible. CDR3 DNA sequence: TGCACCAGCAGCTTGCTGGGGACAGGGGACGAGCAGTACTTC. This codes for CTSSLLGTGDEQYF. The genes are TRBV5-1 and TRBJ2-7, with 10 bases identical to TRBD1. The germline V gene has CDR1 SGHRS and CDR2 YFSETQ. The CDR3 covers 14 residues.

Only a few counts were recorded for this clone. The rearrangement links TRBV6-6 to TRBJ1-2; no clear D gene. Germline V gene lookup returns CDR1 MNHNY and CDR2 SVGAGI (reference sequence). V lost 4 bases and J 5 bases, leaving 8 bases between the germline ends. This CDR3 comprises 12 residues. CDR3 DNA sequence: TGTGCCAGCAGTTCCGCTCTATATGGCTACACCTTC. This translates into CASSSALYGYTF.

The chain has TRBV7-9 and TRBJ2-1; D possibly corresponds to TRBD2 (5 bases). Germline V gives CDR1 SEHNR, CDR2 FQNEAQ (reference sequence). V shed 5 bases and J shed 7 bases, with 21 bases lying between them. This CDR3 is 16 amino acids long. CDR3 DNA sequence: TGTGCCAGCAGCGATCAATCGAGCGGCCTTACGAATGAGCAGTTCTTC. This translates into CASSDQSSGLTNEQFF.

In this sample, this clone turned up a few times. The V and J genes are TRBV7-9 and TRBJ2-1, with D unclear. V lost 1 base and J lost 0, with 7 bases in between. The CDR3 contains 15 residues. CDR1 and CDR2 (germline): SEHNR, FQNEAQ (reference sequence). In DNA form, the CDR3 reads TGTGCCAGCAGCTTAGAGGAGAGCTCCTACAATGAGCAGTTCTTC. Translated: CASSLEESSYNEQFF.

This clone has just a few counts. This chain's CDR3 is CASGPRDSLNEQFF. In DNA form, the CDR3 reads TGTGCTAGTGGTCCCCGGGACAGCCTCAATGAGCAGTTCTTC. This chain connects TRBV12-5 to TRBJ2-1; 7 nucleotides line up with TRBD1. Germline lookup yields CDR1 LGHNT and CDR2 FRNRAP. The CDR3 extends over 14 amino acids. V was clipped by 5 bases and J by 6 bases; unmatched bases: 7.

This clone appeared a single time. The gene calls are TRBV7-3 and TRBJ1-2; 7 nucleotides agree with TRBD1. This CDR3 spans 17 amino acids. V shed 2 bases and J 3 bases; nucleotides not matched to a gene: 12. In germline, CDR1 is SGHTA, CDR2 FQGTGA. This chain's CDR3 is CASSLSGGSTGYYGYTF. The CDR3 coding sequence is TGTGCCAGCAGCTTATCGGGGGGGTCGACAGGGTACTATGGCTACACCTTC.

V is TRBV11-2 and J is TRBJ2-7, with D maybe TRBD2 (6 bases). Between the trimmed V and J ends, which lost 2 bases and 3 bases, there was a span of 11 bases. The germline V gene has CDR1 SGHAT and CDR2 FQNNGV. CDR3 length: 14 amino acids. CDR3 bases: TGTGCCAGCAGCTTAAGAGGGAGGTTCTACGAGCAGTACTTC. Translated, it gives CASSLRGRFYEQYF.

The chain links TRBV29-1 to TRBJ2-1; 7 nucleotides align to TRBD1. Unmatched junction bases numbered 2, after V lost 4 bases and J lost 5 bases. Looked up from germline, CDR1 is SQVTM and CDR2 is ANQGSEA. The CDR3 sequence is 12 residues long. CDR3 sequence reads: CSVARGNNEQFF. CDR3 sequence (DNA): TGCAGCGTTGCCAGGGGGAACAATGAGCAGTTCTTC.

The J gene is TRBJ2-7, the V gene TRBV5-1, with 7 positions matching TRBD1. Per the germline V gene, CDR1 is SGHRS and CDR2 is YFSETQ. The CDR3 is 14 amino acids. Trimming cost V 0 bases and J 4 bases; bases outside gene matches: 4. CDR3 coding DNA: TGCGCCAGCAGCTTGGAGTCAGGGGGATACGAGCAGTACTTC. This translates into CASSLESGGYEQYF.

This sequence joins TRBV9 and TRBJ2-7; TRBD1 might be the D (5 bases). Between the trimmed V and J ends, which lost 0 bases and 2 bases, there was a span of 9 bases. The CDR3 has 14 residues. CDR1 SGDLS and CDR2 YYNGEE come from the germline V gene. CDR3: CASSVAGSTYEQYF. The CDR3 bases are TGTGCCAGCAGCGTAGCAGGGTCTACCTACGAGCAGTACTTC.